Described below is a single T cell receptor beta chain sequence and its context. Data came from immunoSEQ multiplex PCR; TCRdb stores just in-frame clones and leaves some out. The data hold around 260,000 clones, with 65% to 85% observed a single time. The CDR3 sequence is 15 residues long. Germline V gene sequence: CDR1 LNHDA, CDR2 SQIVND (reference sequence). Trimming pared 7 bases from V and 0 bases from J, leaving 13 bases between. Patients from Seattle were sampled longitudinally, starting during active infection. The sample is drawn from a study of blood T cell repertoires in COVID-19. About the research overall: T cells, B-cell-depleted T cells, or PBMCs provided the cDNA or gDNA that served as material.

This rearrangement joins TRBV19 to TRBJ1-3, with D uncertain. The clonotype comes from a person aged 65-85 years with COVID-19, enrolled during active disease. The sequenced sample consisted of peripheral blood. The CDR3: CASKEGTHSGNTIYF. The CDR3 coding sequence is TGTGCCAGTAAGGAGGGCACTCACTCTGGAAACACCATATATTTT.